The 17 T cell receptor beta chains presented below share a single source sample, sequenced in a study of identical twins. Each CDR3 protein gets one entry after TCRdb re-called the 5' RACE reads with MiXCR. The sample shows about 520,000 distinct CDR3 sequences, less than 25% of them seen only once. The same specimen was also included in a second study, on T cells expressing NK-cell markers.

The specimen was CD4+ T cells sorted from blood. The receptors here all came from a woman aged 18-29 years in good health.

The sample holds a few counts of this clonotype. The chain employs TRBV27 and TRBJ2-4; no clear D gene. The CDR3 sequence is 14 residues long. The V and J ends lost 6 bases and 1 base respectively, with 10 bases between them. Per the germline V gene, CDR1 is MNHEY and CDR2 is SMNVEV (reference sequence). CDR3 in DNA: TGTGCCAGCAGCGCACTACAGGCCAAAAACATTCAGTACTTC. Residues: CASSALQAKNIQYF.

The J gene is TRBJ1-5, the V gene TRBV10-3, with a tentative D call TRBD1 (6 bases). Germline lookup yields CDR1 ENHRY and CDR2 SYGVKD. Trimming left V 6 bases short and J 2 bases short, with 8 bases between. This CDR3 region has 13 residues. CDR3 sequence (DNA): TGTGCCATCAGCTCAGGGGGCAATCAGCCCCAGCATTTT. This sequence encodes CAISSGGNQPQHF.

This clonotype has just a few counts. The V gene is TRBV13, the J gene TRBJ2-7; the match to TRBD1 covers 9 bases. From germline, CDR1 is PRHDT and CDR2 FYEKMQ (reference sequence). There are 13 residues in the CDR3. Trimming took 5 bases from V and 7 from J; bases not matched to a gene: 6. The CDR3 DNA follows: TGTGCCAGCAGCGGGGGACAGGGTGAGGAGCAGTACTTC. Encoded protein: CASSGGQGEEQYF.

As regards this clonotype: A read error is possible here, since a much larger clone lies one base away. The CDR3 DNA sequence: TGCAGCTTCCGGGGGAGCACAGATACGCAGTATTTT. Protein sequence: CSFRGSTDTQYF. The chain is built from TRBV29-1 and TRBJ2-3; possibly TRBD2 for D (6 bases). Germline loops: CDR1 SQVTM, CDR2 ANQGSEA. The CDR3 loop spans 12 amino acids. V lost 8 bases and J 0 bases, leaving 9 bases between the germline ends.

This clonotype has only a few counts. CDR3 protein: CASSVRDRDYGYTF. CDR3 nucleotide sequence: TGCGCCAGCAGCGTCCGGGACAGGGATTATGGCTACACCTTC. This chain links TRBV5-1 with TRBJ1-2; 9 bases align to TRBD1. V shed 4 bases and J 5 bases; nucleotides not matched to a gene: 6. CDR1 is SGHRS, CDR2 YFSETQ, per germline. There are 14 residues in the CDR3.

J is TRBJ2-7 and V is TRBV6-5, with 7 bases identical to TRBD2. The trim removed 3 bases at V and 4 bases at J, leaving 9 bases unmatched. The CDR3 loop spans 15 amino acids. Per the germline V gene, CDR1 is MNHEY and CDR2 is SVGAGI. For the CDR3, the DNA is TGTGCCAGCAGTTATCTGGGGGGGAAAAGGTACGAGCAGTACTTC. It translates to CASSYLGGKRYEQYF.

V gene TRBV4-3 combines with J gene TRBJ2-7; D gene ambiguous. Germline V lookup: CDR1 LGHNA, CDR2 YSLEER. The CDR3 spans 13 residues. Trimming shortened V by 1 base and J by 3 bases, and 7 bases separated the two germline ends. CDR3: CASSQVHGYEQYF. For the CDR3, the DNA is TGCGCCAGCAGCCAAGTACACGGCTACGAGCAGTACTTC.

The sample holds a few counts of this clonotype. The chain couples TRBV3-1 to TRBJ2-5, with D perhaps TRBD2 (5 bases). V dropped 2 bases and J dropped 3 bases, with 13 bases sitting between them. Germline CDR1 and CDR2: LGHDT and YNNKEL (reference sequence). There are 15 residues in the CDR3. CDR3 sequence: CASSQWTGTEETQYF. The CDR3 nucleotides are TGTGCCAGCAGCCAATGGACGGGAACGGAAGAGACCCAGTACTTC.

The chain recombines TRBV25-1 with TRBJ1-2; TRBD1 matches 8 bases. This CDR3 contains 12 residues. Germline lookup yields CDR1 MGHDK and CDR2 SYGVNS. After removal of 5 bases from V and 7 bases from J, the junction contained 3 bases not matched to a gene. As DNA, the CDR3 is TGTGCCAGCAGTACCGACAGGGGTGGCTACACCTTC. Its translation: CASSTDRGGYTF.

This clonotype was picked up a small number of times. CDR3 DNA: TGTGCCAGCAGCAAAGCGGTCCCCTCGCGGGACCTAGACGAGCAGTACTTC. Translation: CASSKAVPSRDLDEQYF. This chain uses TRBV21-1 with TRBJ2-7; TRBD2, the D gene given by the table, was not confirmed from the DNA. TRBV21-1 is assigned pseudogene status. This CDR3 region has 17 residues.

The V gene is TRBV12-3 or TRBV12-4, the J gene TRBJ1-4, with D maybe TRBD1 (5 bases). CDR3 size: 14 residues. V was shortened by 3 bases and J by 8 bases, with 13 bases between the two germline ends. The CDR3: CASSLGQYGEKLFF. DNA of the CDR3: TGTGCCAGCAGTTTGGGGCAGTATGGGGAAAAACTGTTTTTT.

There are many counts of this clonotype. The CDR3 spells CASSEGGEQYF. In DNA form, the CDR3 reads TGCGCCAGCAGTGAAGGAGGCGAGCAGTACTTC. This rearrangement joins TRBV10-1 to TRBJ2-7, with D possibly being TRBD2 (5 bases). The CDR3 is 11 residues long. CDR1 is WNHNN, CDR2 SYGVQD, per germline (reference sequence). V lost 3 bases and J lost 6, with 6 bases in between.

The chain joins TRBV27 to TRBJ2-3; D might be TRBD1 (5 bases). Germline V lookup: CDR1 MNHEY, CDR2 SMNVEV (reference sequence). The length of the CDR3 is 17 residues. Trimming took off 5 bases at V and 5 bases at J, with 23 bases between the two ends. The CDR3 DNA is TGTGCCAGCAGTCCTACCCGACAGTCAAGGTTCGGAGATACGCAGTATTTT. Its protein is CASSPTRQSRFGDTQYF.

V gene TRBV12-3 or TRBV12-4 combines with J gene TRBJ1-1; D may be TRBD1 (6 bases). There are 15 residues in the CDR3. V lost 5 bases, J lost 4 bases, and 17 bases lay in between. This CDR3 is CASSPRRGGSTEAFF. CDR3 bases: TGTGCCAGCAGTCCAAGGAGGGGGGGTAGCACTGAAGCTTTCTTT.

The rearrangement uses TRBV18 and TRBJ1-2, with no clear D. This CDR3 region has 14 residues. Germline V gene lookup returns CDR1 KGHSH and CDR2 LQKENI. The V end lost 2 bases, the J end lost 5 bases, and 12 bases lay between the germline ends. The CDR3 nucleotides read TGTGCCAGCTCACCATCGAATCAAGAATATGGCTACACCTTC. This encodes CASSPSNQEYGYTF.

This clonotype was detected only a few times. The V and J genes are TRBV5-1 and TRBJ2-1; D possibly uses TRBD1 or TRBD2 (5 bases each). Germline V gene data show CDR1 as SGHRS and CDR2 as YFSETQ. Trimming left V 4 bases short and J 6 bases short, with 17 bases between. There are 15 residues in the CDR3. The CDR3 DNA reads as TGCGCCAGCAGCGGGGGTGTAGGGAGAATCAATGAGCAGTTCTTC. The encoded protein is CASSGGVGRINEQFF.

The chain carries TRBV6-1 and TRBJ1-6; D remains ambiguous. Germline CDR1 is MNHNS and CDR2 is SASEGT. Trimming left V 7 bases short and J 0 bases short, with 10 bases between. The CDR3 sequence is 15 residues long. CDR3 DNA: TGTGCCAGCATGGGAATGAGCTCCTATAATTCACCCCTCCACTTT. Translating gives CASMGMSSYNSPLHF.